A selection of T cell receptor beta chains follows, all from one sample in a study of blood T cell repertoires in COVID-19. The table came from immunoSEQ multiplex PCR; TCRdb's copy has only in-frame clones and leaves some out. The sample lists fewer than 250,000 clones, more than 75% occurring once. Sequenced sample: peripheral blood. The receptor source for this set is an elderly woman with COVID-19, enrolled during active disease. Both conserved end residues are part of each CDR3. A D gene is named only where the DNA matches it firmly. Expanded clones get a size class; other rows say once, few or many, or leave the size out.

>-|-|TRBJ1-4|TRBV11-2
CASSWGTRSEKLFF
TGTGCCAGCAGTTGGGGGACAAGGAGTGAAAAACTGTTTTTT
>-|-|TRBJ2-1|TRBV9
CASSPQTSKGEQFF
TGTGCCAGCAGCCCACAGACTAGTAAAGGTGAGCAGTTCTTC
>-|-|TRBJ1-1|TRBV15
CATSTNRVLSEAFF
TGTGCCACCAGCACAAACAGGGTGCTCAGTGAAGCTTTCTTT
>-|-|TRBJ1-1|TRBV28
CASSSSVRGSSEAFF
TGTGCCAGCAGTTCCTCTGTAAGGGGATCGAGTGAAGCTTTCTTT
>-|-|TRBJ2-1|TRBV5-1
CASSFGVGPYNEQFF
TGCGCCAGCAGCTTCGGCGTGGGGCCCTACAATGAGCAGTTCTTC
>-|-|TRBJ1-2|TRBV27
CASSGVTSGANYGYTF
TGTGCCAGCAGCGGAGTGACGTCCGGCGCTAACTATGGCTACACCTTC
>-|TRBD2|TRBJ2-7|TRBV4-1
CASSRLITASGGDSYEQYF
TGCGCCAGCAGCCGCTTAATCACGGCTAGCGGGGGGGATTCCTACGAGCAGTACTTC
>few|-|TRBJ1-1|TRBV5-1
CASSASGGRMNTEAFF
TGCGCCAGCAGCGCTAGCGGGGGCCGGATGAACACTGAAGCTTTCTTT
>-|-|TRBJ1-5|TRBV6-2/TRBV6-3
CASSYLGASENQPQHF
TGTGCCAGCAGTTATTTGGGGGCGTCTGAGAATCAGCCCCAGCATTTT
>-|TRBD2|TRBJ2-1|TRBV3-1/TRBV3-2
CASSQVWLGEGYNEQFF
TGTGCCAGCAGCCAAGTGTGGCTAGGGGAGGGCTACAATGAGCAGTTCTTC
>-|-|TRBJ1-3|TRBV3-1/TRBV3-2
CASSRDSGGDTIYF
TGTGCCAGCAGTCGGGACTCGGGCGGGGACACCATATATTTT
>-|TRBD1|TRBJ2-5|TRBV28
CASRYTGAIIQETQYF
TGTGCCAGCAGATACACAGGGGCCATTATTCAAGAGACCCAGTACTTC
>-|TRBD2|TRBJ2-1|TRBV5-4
CASSLALAGGSDEQFF
TGTGCCAGCAGCTTGGCATTAGCGGGGGGGAGTGATGAGCAGTTCTTC
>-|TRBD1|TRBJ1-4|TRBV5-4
CASSTGTVNEKLFF
TGTGCCAGCAGTACCGGGACAGTTAATGAAAAACTGTTTTTT
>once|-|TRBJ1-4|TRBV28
CASRGPGLGEKLFF
TGTGCCAGCAGGGGGCCAGGGCTAGGCGAAAAACTGTTTTTT
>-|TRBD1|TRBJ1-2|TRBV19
CASSFTTGTGYTF
TGTGCCAGTAGTTTTACGACAGGGACCGGCTACACCTTC
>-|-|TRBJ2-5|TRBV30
CAWSVQAQETQYF
TGTGCCTGGAGTGTACAGGCACAAGAGACCCAGTACTTC
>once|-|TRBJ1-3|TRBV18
CASQEGSGNTIYF
TGTGCCAGTCAGGAGGGCTCTGGAAACACCATATATTTT
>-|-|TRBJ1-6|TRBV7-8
CASSQGSSYNSPLHF
TGTGCCAGCAGCCAAGGGAGCTCCTATAATTCACCCCTCCACTTT
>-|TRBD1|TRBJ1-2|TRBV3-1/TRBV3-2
CASSLRQGSIANYGYTF
TGTGCCAGCAGCCTAAGACAGGGATCAATAGCTAACTATGGCTACACCTTC
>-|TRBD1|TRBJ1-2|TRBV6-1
CASSEGGDRVYGYTF
TGTGCCAGCAGTGAAGGTGGGGACAGGGTCTATGGCTACACCTTC
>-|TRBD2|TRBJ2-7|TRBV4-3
CASSHGGGYEQYF
TGCGCCAGCAGCCATGGGGGGGGCTACGAGCAGTACTTC
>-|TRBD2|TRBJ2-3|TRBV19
CASINPGGEGYTQYF
TGTGCCAGTATTAATCCCGGAGGGGAGGGATATACGCAGTATTTT
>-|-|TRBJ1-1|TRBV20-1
CSAKPSHRAFF
TGCAGTGCTAAACCTAGTCATCGGGCTTTCTTT
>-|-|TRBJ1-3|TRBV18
CASSPLDRSFSGNTIYF
TGTGCCAGCTCACCACTCGACAGGAGCTTCTCTGGAAACACCATATATTTT
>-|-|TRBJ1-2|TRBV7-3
CASSRDINYGYTF
TGTGCCAGCAGTAGAGACATTAACTATGGCTACACCTTC
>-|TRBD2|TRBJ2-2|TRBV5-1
CASSFLWRGTNTGELFF
TGCGCCAGCAGCTTTTTATGGCGGGGGACGAACACCGGGGAGCTGTTTTTT
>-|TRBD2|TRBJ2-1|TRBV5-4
CASSLGLAGYNEQFF
TGTGCCAGCAGCTTGGGACTAGCGGGGTACAATGAGCAGTTCTTC
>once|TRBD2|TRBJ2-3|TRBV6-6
CASSWTSGRSTDTQYF
TGTGCCAGCAGCTGGACTAGCGGGAGGAGCACAGATACGCAGTATTTT
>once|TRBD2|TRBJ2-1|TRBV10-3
CAHRGSGANNEQFF
TGTGCCCATAGGGGTAGCGGGGCCAACAATGAGCAGTTCTTC
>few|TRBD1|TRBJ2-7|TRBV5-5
CASSFEYRGSYEQYF
TGTGCCAGCAGCTTCGAATACAGGGGTTCCTACGAGCAGTACTTC
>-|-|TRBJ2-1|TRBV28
CASSLSGVDVWEQFF
TGTGCCAGCAGTTTGTCCGGGGTAGACGTGTGGGAACAGTTCTTC
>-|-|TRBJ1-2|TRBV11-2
CASTFFGQSYGYTF
TGTGCCAGCACCTTCTTCGGACAGTCTTATGGCTACACCTTC
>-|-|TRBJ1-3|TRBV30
CAWSIGISGGETLSGNTIYF
TGTGCCTGGAGTATTGGAATATCGGGGGGCGAGACCCTCTCTGGAAACACCATATATTTT
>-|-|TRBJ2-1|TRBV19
CASSIEPAGSYNEQFF
TGTGCCAGTAGTATAGAACCCGCAGGGTCCTACAATGAGCAGTTCTTC
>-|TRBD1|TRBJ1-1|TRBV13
CASSLGDRVTEAFF
TGTGCCAGCAGCTTAGGTGACAGGGTTACTGAAGCTTTCTTT
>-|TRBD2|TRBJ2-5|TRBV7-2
CASSLGYSGGAQETQYF
TGTGCCAGCAGCTTGGGCTATAGCGGGGGGGCCCAAGAGACCCAGTACTTC
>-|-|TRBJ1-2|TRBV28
CASNPAVGAYGYTF
TGTGCCAGCAATCCCGCCGTGGGAGCCTATGGCTACACCTTC
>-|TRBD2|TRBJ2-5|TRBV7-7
CASSQLAGAQETQYF
TGTGCTAGCAGCCAACTAGCGGGGGCCCAAGAGACCCAGTACTTC
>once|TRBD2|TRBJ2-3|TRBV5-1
CASSFRGGEDTQYF
TGCGCCAGCAGCTTCCGGGGGGGCGAAGATACGCAGTATTTT
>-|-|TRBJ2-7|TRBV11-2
CASSADSEITPYEQYF
TGTGCCAGCAGCGCGGACAGCGAAATTACCCCCTACGAGCAGTACTTC
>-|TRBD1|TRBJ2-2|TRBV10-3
CAISPGQGLTGELFF
TGTGCCATCAGTCCGGGACAGGGGTTGACCGGGGAGCTGTTTTTT
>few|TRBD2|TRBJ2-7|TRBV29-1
CSVPGGDHEQYF
TGCAGCGTGCCGGGGGGGGATCACGAGCAGTACTTC
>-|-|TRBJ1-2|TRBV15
CATSRDNYGRDTF
TGTGCCACCAGCAGAGATAATTACGGCAGGGACACCTTC
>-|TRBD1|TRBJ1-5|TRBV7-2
CASSGETGANQPQHF
TGTGCCAGCAGCGGTGAGACAGGGGCGAATCAGCCCCAGCATTTT
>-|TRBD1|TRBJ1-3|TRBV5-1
CASSRDSLGNTIYF
TGCGCCAGCAGCCGGGACAGCCTCGGAAACACCATATATTTT